These 20 T cell receptor beta chains were sequenced from one sample in a study of cytomegalovirus exposure and HLA in healthy donors. The PCR used 60 Vbeta and 13 Jbeta primers. Produced via immunoSEQ multiplex PCR; TCRdb's table is partial and in-frame only. The sample includes some 130,000 clones, less than 85% of them seen just once. The specimen sequenced was PBMCs. The receptors come from a man aged 25 to 40 in good health and CMV-seronegative.

The rearrangement uses TRBV7-7 and TRBJ2-2; 7 bases line up with TRBD1. Losses at the gene ends were 2 bases for V and 6 bases for J; bases not matched to a gene: 6. The CDR3 has 15 residues. Germline V gene lookup returns CDR1 SSHAT and CDR2 FNYEAQ (reference sequence). This CDR3 is CASSLLAGTAGELFF. CDR3 coding DNA: TGTGCCAGCAGCTTATTAGCAGGGACAGCCGGGGAGCTGTTTTTT.

The V call is TRBV7-9, the J call TRBJ2-3, with D unresolved. The CDR3 consists of 12 residues. Germline V lookup: CDR1 SEHNR, CDR2 FQNEAQ (reference sequence). Trimming took 0 bases from V and 8 from J, leaving 6 bases between them. The CDR3 is CASSLAPRTQYF. DNA of the CDR3: TGTGCCAGCAGCTTAGCTCCCCGTACGCAGTATTTT.

CDR3 loop: CASSYSPAINYGYTF. CDR3 bases: TGTGCCAGCAGTTACTCGCCCGCGATTAACTATGGCTACACCTTC. The genes are TRBV6-5 and TRBJ1-2, with D unresolved. CDR1 is MNHEY, CDR2 SVGAGI, per germline. The length of the CDR3 is 15 residues. Trimming cost V 0 bases and J 1 base, with 9 bases left between them.

The V call is TRBV15, the J call TRBJ2-1, with D unresolved. There are 16 residues in the CDR3. V dropped 2 bases and J dropped 2 bases, with 13 bases sitting between them. Per the germline V gene, CDR1 is LNHNV and CDR2 is YYDKDF (reference sequence). For the CDR3, the DNA is TGTGCCACCAGCAGACCCGAGCGCCGGCCCTACAATGAGCAGTTCTTC. It translates to CATSRPERRPYNEQFF.

In its sample, this clone was seen once. This rearrangement joins TRBV19 to TRBJ2-3, with 9 bases aligning to TRBD2. The CDR3 runs to 16 residues. CDR1 is LNHDA and CDR2 is SQIVND in the germline V gene (reference sequence). The J segment lost 6 bases and the V segment lost 4 bases, leaving 11 bases of the junction unmatched. CDR3 coding DNA: TGTGCCAGTAGTACCAGGGTGCCGGGACTAGCCGATACGCAGTATTTT. Translated: CASSTRVPGLADTQYF.

CDR3 DNA sequence: TGCGCCAGCAGCCAAGAACAGTTCTACGAGCAGTACTTC. Translating it yields CASSQEQFYEQYF. The chain recombines TRBV4-3 with TRBJ2-7; D is unresolved. The CDR3 consists of 13 residues. The V gene lost 0 bases and the J gene lost 3 bases, with 6 bases spanning the gap. The V gene's germline CDR1 is LGHNA and CDR2 YSLEER.

This sequence joins TRBV6-5 and TRBJ2-7, with 8 bases aligning to TRBD1. Germline V gene data show CDR1 as MNHEY and CDR2 as SVGAGI. The CDR3 is 13 amino acids. V lost 4 bases, J lost 8 bases, and 7 bases stayed unmatched. The CDR3 DNA sequence: TGTGCCAGCAGTTCGACAGGGGAGTGGCAGCAGTACTTC. Residues: CASSSTGEWQQYF.

V is TRBV10-3 and J is TRBJ2-7, with D perhaps matching TRBD1 (5 bases). V lost 9 bases to trimming and J lost 3 bases, with 21 bases between them. Germline CDR1 ENHRY, CDR2 SYGVKD. The CDR3 has 15 amino acids. The CDR3 is CAMTPGVTEIYEQYF. CDR3 DNA sequence: TGTGCCATGACCCCTGGGGTGACAGAGATCTACGAGCAGTACTTC.

This clone was seen a few times. This chain uses TRBV2 with TRBJ2-2, with TRBD2 identical over 10 bases. The germline gives CDR1 SNHLY, CDR2 FYNNEI. This CDR3 comprises 15 residues. Trimming cost V 3 bases and J 6 bases; bases outside gene matches: 4. CDR3 DNA: TGTGCCAGCAGTGATCTAGCGGGAGCCTCCGGGGAGCTGTTTTTT. Residues: CASSDLAGASGELFF.

This clone has just one count. This chain joins TRBV5-1 and TRBJ2-1; TRBD2 matches at 7 bases. Germline CDR1 reads SGHRS; CDR2 reads YFSETQ. The V segment lost 0 bases and the J segment 5 bases; nucleotides outside the gene matches: 5. The CDR3 consists of 15 residues. The CDR3 spells CASSLVAGAHNEQFF. CDR3 DNA: TGCGCCAGCAGCTTGGTTGCGGGAGCCCACAATGAGCAGTTCTTC.

This chain connects TRBV19 to TRBJ2-7, with 15 bases matching TRBD2. The CDR3 is 16 amino acids. The germline CDR1 and CDR2 sequences are LNHDA and SQIVND (reference sequence). J lost 6 bases, V lost 6 bases, and 9 bases had no gene match. The CDR3 sequence is CASSPGTSGRLLEQYF. The CDR3 DNA follows: TGTGCCAGTAGCCCCGGGACTAGCGGGAGGCTTCTCGAGCAGTACTTC.

The chain carries TRBV15 and TRBJ2-2, with 9 bases matching TRBD2. The CDR3 totals 17 residues. Germline V lookup: CDR1 LNHNV, CDR2 YYDKDF (reference sequence). The V and J ends lost 0 bases and 7 bases, in that order; junction bases with no gene match: 9. The CDR3, as DNA: TGTGCCACCAGCAGAGATCTTTCTAGCGGGAATCACGGGGAGCTGTTTTTT. This codes for CATSRDLSSGNHGELFF.

This chain uses TRBV4-3 with TRBJ2-1; unclear D gene. Germline assignment: CDR1 LGHNA and CDR2 YSLEER. V lost 0 bases to trimming and J lost 13 bases, with 16 bases between them. This CDR3 region has 14 residues. CDR3 amino acids: CASSQDAQRNPQFF. In nucleotides, the CDR3 is TGCGCCAGCAGCCAAGACGCACAGAGAAATCCTCAGTTCTTC.

The chain recombines TRBV13 with TRBJ2-1; 13 nucleotides match TRBD2. The CDR3 spans 16 residues. V shed 3 bases and J 9 bases; nucleotides not matched to a gene: 8. Germline values: CDR1 PRHDT, CDR2 FYEKMQ (reference sequence). The CDR3 reads CASSLGGLAGSSEQFF. CDR3 DNA: TGTGCCAGCAGCTTGGGGGGACTAGCGGGAAGCAGTGAGCAGTTCTTC.

The rearrangement links TRBV2 to TRBJ2-1; D ambiguous. The CDR3 is 12 amino acids. V gave up 8 bases and J gave up 4 bases, with 9 bases separating them. CDR1 is SNHLY, CDR2 FYNNEI, per germline. The CDR3 reads CASGASYNEQFF. The CDR3 DNA is TGTGCCAGCGGTGCTAGTTACAATGAGCAGTTCTTC.

The V call is TRBV27, the J call TRBJ1-5, with D possibly TRBD1 on 5 matching bases. Germline values: CDR1 MNHEY, CDR2 SMNVEV (reference sequence). The CDR3 runs to 16 residues. V was pared by 3 bases and J by 4 bases, with 16 bases between. CDR3 sequence: CASSFWAGRQNQPQHF. CDR3 nucleotide sequence: TGTGCCAGCAGTTTCTGGGCAGGGAGGCAAAATCAGCCCCAGCATTTT.

This chain uses TRBV18 with TRBJ1-2; 9 bases map to TRBD1. This CDR3 is 14 amino acids long. CDR1 and CDR2 (germline): KGHSH, LQKENI. After removal of 6 bases from V and 8 bases from J, the junction contained 10 bases not matched to a gene. The CDR3 DNA reads as TGTGCCAGCTCTCCCAATACAGGGGGCGAAGGCTACACCTTC. It is translated as CASSPNTGGEGYTF.

On this clone itself: Mismatch with germline at one junction end may stem from a read error. Other DNA sequences within the sample encode an identical CDR3. This chain links TRBV5-6 with TRBJ2-2, with TRBD1 matching over 8 bases. The CDR3 loop spans 14 amino acids. Germline assignment: CDR1 SGHDT and CDR2 YYEEEE. CDR3 nucleotides: TGTGCCAGCCGGCGCAGGGGGCGCGCCGGGGAGCTGTTCTTT. The encoded protein is CASRRRGRAGELFF.

As to this clone: Other DNA sequences in this specimen translate into the identical CDR3. The chain is built from TRBV5-1 and TRBJ2-7; TRBD1 agrees at 8 bases. The germline V gene encodes CDR1 SGHRS and CDR2 YFSETQ. V shed 1 base and J 3 bases; nucleotides not matched to a gene: 9. This CDR3 has 16 amino acids. The CDR3 sequence: CASSLSPGQGSYEQYF. The DNA of the CDR3 is TGCGCCAGCAGCTTGTCCCCCGGACAGGGAAGCTACGAGCAGTACTTC. The whole variable domain, remainder taken from reference TRBV5-1 and TRBJ2-7, is KAGVTQTPRYLIKTRGQQVTLSCSPISGHRSVSWYQQTPGQGLQFLFEYFSETQRNKGNFPGRFSGRQFSNSRSEMNVSTLELGDSALYLCASSLSPGQGSYEQYFGPGTRLTVT.

Concerning this clone: Compared with germline, one end of the junction differs, possibly owing to a read error. The chain carries TRBV11-2 and TRBJ1-2; D perhaps matches TRBD1 (5 bases). The length of the CDR3 is 14 residues. The germline gives CDR1 SGHAT, CDR2 FQNNGV. The DNA for the CDR3 is TGTGCCAGCAGCAAAGCGACAGTGTATTCTGGCTACCCCTTC. This translates into CASSKATVYSGYPF.